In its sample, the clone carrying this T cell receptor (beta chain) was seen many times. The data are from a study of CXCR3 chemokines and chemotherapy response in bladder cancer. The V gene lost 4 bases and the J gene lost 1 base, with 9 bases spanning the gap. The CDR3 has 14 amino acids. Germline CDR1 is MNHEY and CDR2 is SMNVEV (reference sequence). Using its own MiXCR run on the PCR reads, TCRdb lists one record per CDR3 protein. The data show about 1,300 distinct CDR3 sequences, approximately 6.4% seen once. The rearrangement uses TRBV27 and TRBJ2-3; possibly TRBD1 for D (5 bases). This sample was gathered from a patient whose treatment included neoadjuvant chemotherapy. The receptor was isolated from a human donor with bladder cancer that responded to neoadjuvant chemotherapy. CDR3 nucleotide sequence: TGTGCCAGCAGTTCTTGGGGCGGCACAGATACGCAGTATTTT. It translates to CASSSWGGTDTQYF.